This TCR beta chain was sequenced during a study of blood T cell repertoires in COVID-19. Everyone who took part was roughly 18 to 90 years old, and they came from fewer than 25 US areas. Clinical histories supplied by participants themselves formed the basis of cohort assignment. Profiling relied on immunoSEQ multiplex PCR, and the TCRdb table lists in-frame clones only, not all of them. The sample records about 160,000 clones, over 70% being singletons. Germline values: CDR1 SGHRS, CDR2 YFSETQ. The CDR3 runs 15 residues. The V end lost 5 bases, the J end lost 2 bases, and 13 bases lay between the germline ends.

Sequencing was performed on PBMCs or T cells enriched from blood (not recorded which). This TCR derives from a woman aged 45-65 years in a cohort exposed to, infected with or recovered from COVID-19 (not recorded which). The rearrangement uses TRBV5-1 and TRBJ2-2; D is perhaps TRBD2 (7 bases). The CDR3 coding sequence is TGCGCCAGCAGTGTGAGCGGGACAAACACCGGGGAGCTGTTTTTT. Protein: CASSVSGTNTGELFF. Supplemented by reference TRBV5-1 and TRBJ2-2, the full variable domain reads KAGVTQTPRYLIKTRGQQVTLSCSPISGHRSVSWYQQTPGQGLQFLFEYFSETQRNKGNFPGRFSGRQFSNSRSEMNVSTLELGDSALYLCASSVSGTNTGELFFGEGSRLTVL.